Described below is a single T cell receptor (beta chain) sequence and its context. Its antigen is as yet unknown. PBMCs were isolated at a quantity of at least 6 million per sample. The data were taken from a study of blood T cells in healthy people across ages. Turning to the study itself: T cells yielded about one barcoded beta molecule per two cells through template switching.

Using a J-beta primer mix together with a sample-barcoded 5' primer, a second PCR was run for about 7 to 12 cycles. MiXCR, applied by TCRdb to the 5' RACE reads, yields one record per CDR3 protein. The top ten clones hold around 13% of a sample with about 1.1 million distinct CDR3 sequences, under 40% of them seen once. Overall study findings and caveats: Donor CMV infection status was unknown, possibly confounding age-related changes in expanded clonotypes.

This CDR3 has 15 amino acids. Germline V gene data show CDR1 as MNHEY and CDR2 as SMNVEV (reference sequence). The J segment lost 4 bases and the V segment lost 5 bases, leaving 8 bases of the junction unmatched. Sequences were obtained from blood. This sequence joins TRBV27 and TRBJ2-7, with 10 bases identical to TRBD1. This clonotype was obtained from a man aged 18 to 29 in good health. CDR3 sequence reads: CASSGMTGGSYEQYF. Here the CDR3 DNA reads TGTGCCAGCAGTGGAATGACAGGGGGCTCGTACGAGCAGTACTTC.